These 28 T cell receptor beta chains originate from one sample sequenced in a study of blood T cells in healthy people across ages. Sample-barcoded 5' priming and a J-beta primer mix drove a second PCR of 7 to 11 cycles. TCRdb analysed the 5' RACE reads with MiXCR anew, one entry per CDR3 protein. The sample holds fewer than 1 million distinct CDR3 sequences; 40% to 50% are singletons and the top ten take 15% to 25%. Sequenced input: blood. All receptors come from a man aged 55-75 years in good health.

Only one count was recorded for this clonotype. The V gene is TRBV25-1, the J gene TRBJ1-5; tentative D call: TRBD1 (5 bases). Germline V gene lookup returns CDR1 MGHDK and CDR2 SYGVNS. Trimming took off 3 bases at V and 11 bases at J, with 14 bases between the two ends. CDR3 length: 13 residues. CDR3 nucleotides: TGTGCCAGCAGTGATGGCTTGGGGCAGTCCCAGCATTTT. The encoded protein is CASSDGLGQSQHF.

J is TRBJ1-2 and V is TRBV20-1; unclear D gene. V was clipped by 1 base and J by 5 bases, with 14 bases between them. Germline CDR1 reads DFQATT; CDR2 reads SNEGSKA (reference sequence). The CDR3 consists of 14 residues. The CDR3 coding sequence is TGCAGTGCTAGAGTTTCCCCGGACCTGTATGGCTACACCTTC. This codes for CSARVSPDLYGYTF.

This clonotype appeared a few times. This rearrangement joins TRBV6-1 to TRBJ1-2; no clear D. The V gene lost 5 bases and the J gene lost 4 bases, with 8 bases spanning the gap. The CDR3 has 12 residues. CDR1 and CDR2 (germline): MNHNS, SASEGT. The DNA for the CDR3 is TGTGCCAGCAGTATAGGTTCCTATGGCTACACCTTC. Encoded protein: CASSIGSYGYTF.

The chain couples TRBV7-2 to TRBJ2-7; TRBD2 matches at 9 bases. Germline loops: CDR1 SGHTA, CDR2 FQGNSA. The CDR3 totals 16 residues. V shed 4 bases, J shed 3 bases, and the junction held 10 bases outside the gene matches. The CDR3 is CASSSLGGGAGYEQYF. CDR3 nucleotides: TGTGCCAGCAGCTCCCTCGGCGGGGGGGCTGGCTACGAGCAGTACTTC.

As for this clonotype: Given a much more abundant clone one base away, this may be a read error. This chain uses TRBV7-7 with TRBJ2-4, with 9 bases matching TRBD1. The J call may not be correct, given that the DNA end is closer to TRBJ2-5. The CDR3 runs to 15 residues. CDR1 and CDR2 (germline): SSHAT, FNYEAQ (reference sequence). CDR3 nucleotide sequence: TGTGCTAGCAGCTTCGGGCCGACAGGGGGAGAGACCCAGTACTTC. This gives the protein CASSFGPTGGETQYF.

This clonotype was observed a handful of times. The chain uses TRBV6-5 and TRBJ1-6; D gene ambiguous. The germline V gene encodes CDR1 MNHEY and CDR2 SVGAGI. The CDR3 is 12 residues long. Trimming took 6 bases from V and 3 from J, leaving 3 bases between them. The DNA for the CDR3 is TGTGCCAGCAGCCGCTATAATTCACCCCTCCACTTT. Amino acids: CASSRYNSPLHF.

The chain combines TRBV28 with TRBJ2-1, with TRBD1 matching 7 bases. The CDR3 contains 16 residues. The germline CDR1 and CDR2 sequences are MDHEN and SYDVKM. The ends lost 10 bases at V and 4 bases at J; junction bases unmatched: 16. CDR3 DNA: TGTGCCACCTCAGAGTTCACCGGGACAGCATACAATGAGCAGTTCTTC. Translated, it gives CATSEFTGTAYNEQFF.

The V and J genes are TRBV9 and TRBJ2-1; perhaps TRBD2 as D (6 bases). V shed 2 bases and J shed 8 bases, with 14 bases lying between them. The CDR3 length is 14 residues. Germline CDR1 SGDLS, CDR2 YYNGEE. CDR3 loop: CASSVSSVDDEQFF. The DNA for the CDR3 is TGTGCCAGCAGCGTTTCTAGCGTGGACGATGAGCAGTTCTTC.

V gene TRBV20-1 combines with J gene TRBJ2-7; perhaps TRBD2 as D (5 bases). Per the germline V gene, CDR1 is DFQATT and CDR2 is SNEGSKA (reference sequence). V was cut by 1 base and J by 0 bases, with 13 bases left in between. CDR3 length: 15 amino acids. The CDR3 loop is CSARAGGGYSYEQYF. The DNA for the CDR3 is TGCAGTGCTAGAGCCGGCGGAGGTTACTCCTACGAGCAGTACTTC.

This clonotype was counted only a few times. The chain couples TRBV7-2 to TRBJ1-5, with D hard to call. This CDR3 has 15 residues. Germline V gene sequence: CDR1 SGHTA, CDR2 FQGNSA. Trimming shortened V by 3 bases and J by 1 base, and 10 bases separated the two germline ends. CDR3 DNA sequence: TGTGCCAGCAGCTTTAGTTCTTCCAGCAATCAGCCCCAGCATTTT. It yields the protein CASSFSSSSNQPQHF.

The genes are TRBV11-2 and TRBJ2-1, with 11 bases identical to TRBD2. Per the germline V gene, CDR1 is SGHAT and CDR2 is FQNNGV. The CDR3 sequence is 16 residues long. V dropped 1 base and J dropped 7; count of bases not matched to a gene: 6. CDR3 region: CASSLVLAGAPNEQFF. CDR3 DNA sequence: TGTGCCAGCAGCTTAGTACTAGCGGGGGCCCCAAATGAGCAGTTCTTC.

This rearrangement joins TRBV10-2 to TRBJ2-7; D unresolved. Germline-derived CDR1 and CDR2 are WSHSY and SAAADI. Trimming cost V 6 bases and J 0 bases, with 30 bases left between them. The CDR3 runs to 20 residues. The CDR3 nucleotides are TGCGCCAGCAGCGCTATCGACCCCAGAGACGTCCCCCTCAGCTCCTACGAGCAGTACTTC. Its protein is CASSAIDPRDVPLSSYEQYF.

This clonotype appeared a few times. The chain uses TRBV9 and TRBJ2-5; D may match TRBD1 or TRBD2 (5 bases each). The CDR3 is 16 amino acids. Germline V CDR1 and CDR2: SGDLS, YYNGEE. Trimming removed 2 bases at V and 7 bases at J, with 21 bases between. In nucleotides, the CDR3 is TGTGCCAGCAGCGTCGGAACCGAGGGCCGAAGGGGGACCCAGTACTTC. This translates into CASSVGTEGRRGTQYF.

This clonotype was observed a handful of times. V gene TRBV27 combines with J gene TRBJ1-5; D may be TRBD1 (5 bases). The ends were cut back, 5 bases at V and 0 bases at J, with 11 bases in the middle. Germline loops: CDR1 MNHEY, CDR2 SMNVEV (reference sequence). The CDR3 is made up of 15 amino acids. The CDR3 nucleotides are TGTGCCAGCAGTCAGGGAGTCGTTAGCAATCAGCCCCAGCATTTT. Translated: CASSQGVVSNQPQHF.

V and J are TRBV5-1 and TRBJ2-5, with 7 bases aligning to TRBD2. The CDR3 runs to 15 residues. The V gene end was trimmed by 5 bases and the J gene end by 3 bases; junction bases not matched to a gene: 10. Looked up from germline, CDR1 is SGHRS and CDR2 is YFSETQ. The CDR3 region is CASREAGYVEETQYF. The CDR3, as DNA: TGCGCCAGCAGGGAAGCGGGGTACGTAGAAGAGACCCAGTACTTC.

Many counts were recorded for this clonotype. The CDR3 protein is CASSPGQVGSYEQYF. The CDR3 coding sequence is TGCGCCAGCAGCCCGGGACAGGTTGGCTCCTACGAGCAGTACTTC. This sequence joins TRBV5-1 and TRBJ2-7; TRBD1 aligns across 8 bases. The CDR3 extends over 15 amino acids. In germline, CDR1 is SGHRS, CDR2 YFSETQ. Trimming cost V 4 bases and J 0 bases; bases outside gene matches: 6.

This clonotype occurred a few times. V is TRBV11-2 and J is TRBJ2-3; D not resolved. The CDR3 length is 15 residues. V was shortened by 3 bases and J by 2 bases, with 12 bases between the two germline ends. Germline V gene sequence: CDR1 SGHAT, CDR2 FQNNGV. Written as DNA, the CDR3 is TGTGCCAGCAGCTTGCTCGACAACCCCACAGATACGCAGTATTTT. As protein: CASSLLDNPTDTQYF.

This chain connects TRBV2 to TRBJ2-5; 7 bases agree with TRBD2. The J call may be in error: the DNA end matches TRBJ2-4 better. CDR1 and CDR2 from the germline V gene are SNHLY and FYNNEI. CDR3 length equals 17 residues. CDR3 sequence (DNA): TGTGCCAGCAGTGCTCCTGTCGGGACTAAATCCAAAAACATTCAGTACTTC. Its protein is CASSAPVGTKSKNIQYF.

The chain recombines TRBV5-1 with TRBJ2-4; D is possibly TRBD1 or TRBD2 (5 bases each). The end of the DNA fits TRBJ2-7 better, so the J call may be wrong. The CDR3 covers 12 residues. Germline values: CDR1 SGHRS, CDR2 YFSETQ. The CDR3 spells CASSVGVGEQYF. The CDR3 DNA is TGCGCCAGCAGCGTGGGGGTAGGCGAGCAGTACTTC.

In this sample, this clonotype turned up many times. The chain joins TRBV29-1 to TRBJ2-7; possible D gene TRBD1, 6 bases. Germline V gene lookup returns CDR1 SQVTM and CDR2 ANQGSEA. V was shortened by 4 bases and J by 3 bases, with 16 bases between the two germline ends. This CDR3 contains 14 residues. This chain's CDR3 is CSVGLGLGGYEQYF. The CDR3 nucleotides read TGCAGCGTTGGATTGGGGCTAGGGGGCTACGAGCAGTACTTC.

The chain uses TRBV4-1 and TRBJ2-1; possible D gene TRBD1, 5 bases. The germline V gene has CDR1 MGHRA and CDR2 YSYEKL. This CDR3 is 15 amino acids long. Trimming pared 0 bases from V and 5 bases from J, leaving 11 bases between. In DNA, the CDR3 is TGCGCCAGCAGCCAAGAAGACAGAGACAACAATGAGCAGTTCTTC. It codes for CASSQEDRDNNEQFF.

The chain has TRBV14 and TRBJ2-4, with TRBD1 matching over 9 bases. The J call could be wrong; TRBJ2-7 is a better fit for the DNA end. Germline loops: CDR1 SGHDN, CDR2 FVKESK. The CDR3 totals 14 residues. The CDR3 reads CASSRGQGPDEQYF. In DNA, the CDR3 is TGTGCCAGCAGCCGGGGACAGGGACCCGACGAGCAGTACTTC.

As concerns this clonotype: The junction departs from the called germline gene at one end, perhaps through a read error. The V and J genes are TRBV3-1 and TRBJ1-2; no reliable D call. CDR1 is LGHDT, CDR2 YNNKEL, per germline (reference sequence). The CDR3 sequence is 13 residues long. CDR3 loop: CASSHGNLYDYTF. CDR3 nucleotides: TGTGCCAGCAGCCACGGTAACCTCTATGACTACACCTTC.

V gene TRBV5-1 combines with J gene TRBJ2-5; D tentatively fits TRBD1 or TRBD2 (5 bases each). The closer fit of TRBJ2-7 to the DNA end suggests the J call may be wrong. CDR1 is SGHRS, CDR2 YFSETQ, per germline. The length of the CDR3 is 16 residues. The CDR3 is CASNSLPGNRKTEQYF. CDR3 sequence (DNA): TGCGCCAGCAACTCCCTGCCGGGGAACAGGAAGACCGAGCAGTACTTC.

The CDR3 DNA reads as TGCGCCAGCAGCCAAGTTACAAACAGGGAGGGAACTGAAGCTTTCTTT. Amino acid sequence: CASSQVTNREGTEAFF. The chain employs TRBV4-1 and TRBJ1-1; D might be TRBD1 (6 bases). The V gene lost 1 base and the J gene lost 5 bases, with 17 bases spanning the gap. Germline lookup yields CDR1 MGHRA and CDR2 YSYEKL. This CDR3 comprises 16 residues.

The J gene is TRBJ1-2, the V gene TRBV4-3, with D possibly being TRBD1 (5 bases). The germline V gene has CDR1 LGHNA and CDR2 YSLEER. The V end lost 4 bases, the J end lost 3 bases, and 15 bases lay between the germline ends. There are 15 residues in the CDR3. As DNA, the CDR3 is TGCGCCAGCAGCCTATCTTCAGGGATCGACTATGGCTACACCTTC. Protein product: CASSLSSGIDYGYTF.

The gene calls are TRBV12-3 or TRBV12-4 and TRBJ1-1, with 12 bases aligning to TRBD1. The CDR3 has 20 amino acids. Unmatched junction bases numbered 15, after V lost 3 bases and J lost 1 base. DNA for the CDR3: TGTGCCAGCAGTTTCATCATTGGGACAGGGGGCCTGGAGACGAACACTGAAGCTTTCTTT. It specifies CASSFIIGTGGLETNTEAFF.

CDR3 amino acids: CASSQAGRSGQPQHF. In nucleotides, the CDR3 is TGTGCCAGCAGTCAGGCGGGGAGGTCCGGTCAGCCCCAGCATTTT. The chain couples TRBV27 to TRBJ1-5; D is ambiguous. Germline V lookup: CDR1 MNHEY, CDR2 SMNVEV (reference sequence). The CDR3 has 15 amino acids. Trimming stripped 5 bases from V and 6 bases from J, with 17 bases between.